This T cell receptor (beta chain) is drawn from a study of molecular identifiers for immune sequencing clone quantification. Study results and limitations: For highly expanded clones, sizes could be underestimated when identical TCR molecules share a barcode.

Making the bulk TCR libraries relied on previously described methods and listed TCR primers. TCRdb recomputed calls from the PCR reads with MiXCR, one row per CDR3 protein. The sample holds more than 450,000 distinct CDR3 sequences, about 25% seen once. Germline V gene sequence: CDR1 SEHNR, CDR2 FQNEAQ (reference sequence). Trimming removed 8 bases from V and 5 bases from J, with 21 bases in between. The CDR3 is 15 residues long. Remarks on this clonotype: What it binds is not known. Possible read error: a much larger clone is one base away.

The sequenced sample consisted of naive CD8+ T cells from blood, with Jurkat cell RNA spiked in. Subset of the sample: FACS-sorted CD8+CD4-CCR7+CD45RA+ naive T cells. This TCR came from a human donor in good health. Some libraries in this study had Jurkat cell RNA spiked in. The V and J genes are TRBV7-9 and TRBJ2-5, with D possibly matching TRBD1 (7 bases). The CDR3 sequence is CASGHQGGVLETQYF. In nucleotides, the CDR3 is TGTGCCAGCGGCCACCAGGGGGGAGTCCTGGAGACCCAGTACTTC.